Presented here are 24 T cell receptor beta chains from one specimen sequenced in a study of shared clonotypes between healthy human individuals. Profiled with immunoSEQ multiplex PCR; TCRdb holds only in-frame clones, not every one. This table has roughly 640,000 clones, approximately 74% appearing once. The sequencing sample was made of memory CD4+ T cells sorted from blood. Described subset: CD45RA-negative fraction. The receptors derive from a woman between 25 and 40 years old in good health.

The chain has TRBV2 and TRBJ2-1, with D unclear. V was clipped by 1 base and J by 10 bases, with 5 bases between them. Germline CDR1 SNHLY, CDR2 FYNNEI. The length of the CDR3 is 11 residues. CDR3: CASSEGLEQFF. DNA of the CDR3: TGTGCCAGCAGTGAAGGACTCGAGCAGTTCTTC.

The rearrangement joins TRBV28 to TRBJ2-5; 9 bases line up with TRBD1. J lost 9 bases, V lost 6 bases, and 11 bases had no gene match. Looked up from germline, CDR1 is MDHEN and CDR2 is SYDVKM. The CDR3 runs 14 residues. CDR3 sequence: CASSRTGGGWAQYF. CDR3 DNA sequence: TGTGCCAGCAGCCGCACAGGGGGCGGGTGGGCCCAGTACTTC.

The chain combines TRBV20-1 with TRBJ2-7; D is uncertain. V lost 0 bases, J lost 7 bases, and 7 bases lay in between. Germline loops: CDR1 DFQATT, CDR2 SNEGSKA (reference sequence). This CDR3 is built from 11 residues. CDR3 loop: CSARDGREQYF. CDR3 coding DNA: TGCAGTGCTAGAGATGGAAGGGAGCAGTACTTC.

V gene TRBV25-1 combines with J gene TRBJ2-3, with 11 nucleotides matching TRBD1. The length of the CDR3 is 18 residues. Trimming at V came to 3 bases and at J to 9 bases, leaving 17 bases not matched to a gene. Germline loops: CDR1 MGHDK, CDR2 SYGVNS. The CDR3 DNA follows: TGTGCCAGCAGTGAGGGGACAGGGGGAGACCTCCCCACTGAAACGCAGTATTTT. Translating it yields CASSEGTGGDLPTETQYF.

This chain joins TRBV28 and TRBJ1-2, with D possibly TRBD1 on 5 matching bases. Germline CDR1 reads MDHEN; CDR2 reads SYDVKM. There are 13 residues in the CDR3. The V end lost 5 bases, the J end lost 7 bases, and 14 bases lay between the germline ends. The CDR3 nucleotides are TGTGCCAGCAGTGGGGGACCGTACAGTGGCTACACCTTC. Its translation: CASSGGPYSGYTF.

This chain links TRBV5-5 with TRBJ2-5, with D possibly TRBD2 on 5 matching bases. The CDR3 sequence is 16 residues long. Trimming took 0 bases from V and 1 from J, leaving 13 bases between them. CDR1 and CDR2 (germline): SGHKS, YYEKEE (reference sequence). The CDR3 sequence: CASSLERGISQETQYF. CDR3 coding DNA: TGTGCCAGCAGCTTGGAACGAGGGATAAGCCAAGAGACCCAGTACTTC.

The rearrangement links TRBV19 to TRBJ2-7, with TRBD1 matching over 7 bases. This CDR3 comprises 15 residues. The J segment lost 0 bases and the V segment lost 3 bases, leaving 5 bases of the junction unmatched. The germline V gene has CDR1 LNHDA and CDR2 SQIVND (reference sequence). The CDR3 nucleotides are TGTGCCAGTAGTATTAAGACAGGGTACTCCTACGAGCAGTACTTC. Its protein is CASSIKTGYSYEQYF.

The chain recombines TRBV19 with TRBJ1-5; D is ambiguous. The DNA matches TRBJ2-3 better at its end, which makes the J call doubtful. Germline lookup yields CDR1 LNHDA and CDR2 SQIVND (reference sequence). This CDR3 spans 13 amino acids. The CDR3 is CASSIQSGRPQYF. The DNA of the CDR3 is TGTGCCAGTAGTATACAATCCGGCAGGCCCCAGTATTTT.

This clone was observed many times. CDR3 protein: CATSVGGTGELFF. The CDR3 region has the DNA TGTGCCACGAGCGTGGGAGGCACCGGGGAGCTGTTTTTT. V and J are TRBV15 and TRBJ2-2; tentative D call: TRBD2 (6 bases). The CDR3 runs 13 residues. CDR1 and CDR2 from the germline V gene are LNHNV and YYDKDF (reference sequence). Trimming took off 9 bases at V and 4 bases at J, with 12 bases between the two ends.

The table lists this clone with a few counts. This chain uses TRBV6-1 with TRBJ2-3; D not certain. This CDR3 comprises 16 residues. The germline gives CDR1 MNHNS, CDR2 SASEGT. Trimming took 4 bases from V and 1 from J, leaving 15 bases between them. The CDR3 nucleotides are TGTGCCAGCAGTGCTAGACCGGGCGTTGGCACAGATACGCAGTATTTT. Amino acids: CASSARPGVGTDTQYF.

The chain is built from TRBV6-5 and TRBJ1-4; 9 bases fit TRBD1. The CDR3 has 15 residues. The J segment lost 3 bases and the V segment lost 4 bases, leaving 3 bases of the junction unmatched. Germline CDR1 reads MNHEY; CDR2 reads SVGAGI. CDR3 in amino acids: CASSSQGAANEKLFF. The CDR3 coding sequence is TGTGCCAGCAGTTCACAGGGGGCAGCTAATGAAAAACTGTTTTTT.

The chain employs TRBV6-5 and TRBJ2-1; possibly TRBD1 for D (6 bases). V lost 4 bases and J 5 bases, leaving 12 bases between the germline ends. Germline V gene sequence: CDR1 MNHEY, CDR2 SVGAGI. The CDR3 has 14 residues. The CDR3 is CASSLQGRHNEQFF. DNA of the CDR3: TGTGCCAGCAGTTTACAGGGTCGACACAATGAGCAGTTCTTC.

The chain carries TRBV5-5 and TRBJ2-7; a weak D match, TRBD2 (7 bases). Germline CDR1 is SGHKS and CDR2 is YYEKEE (reference sequence). V was cut by 7 bases and J by 0 bases, with 17 bases left in between. The CDR3 has 15 amino acids. Here the CDR3 DNA reads TGTGCCAGCTTAGGCGGGGGCGCGAGCTCCTACGAGCAGTACTTC. As protein: CASLGGGASSYEQYF.

The chain links TRBV10-2 to TRBJ2-5, with TRBD2 matching 11 bases. With V trimmed by 9 bases and J by 4 bases, 7 bases remained unmatched. In germline, CDR1 is WSHSY, CDR2 SAAADI. The CDR3 has 14 amino acids. CDR3: CASCLLAGAETQYF. The CDR3 coding sequence is TGCGCCAGTTGTCTACTAGCGGGAGCAGAGACCCAGTACTTC.

The rearrangement uses TRBV11-3 and TRBJ2-7, with D perhaps matching TRBD1 or TRBD2 (5 bases each). CDR3 length: 12 residues. Trimming left V 5 bases short and J 7 bases short, with 12 bases between. Looked up from germline, CDR1 is SGHNT and CDR2 is YENEEA. CDR3 protein: CASSIGGTEQYF. The CDR3 DNA reads as TGTGCCAGCAGCATTGGGGGTACGGAGCAGTACTTC.

This chain links TRBV4-2 with TRBJ2-3; 10 bases agree with TRBD2. CDR3 length equals 18 residues. Germline CDR1 is LGHNA and CDR2 is YNFKEQ. The V gene end was trimmed by 0 bases and the J gene end by 6 bases; junction bases not matched to a gene: 12. CDR3 nucleotides: TGTGCCAGCAGCCAAGATCCTAGCGGGAGTTGGGGCAGTGATACGCAGTATTTT. As protein: CASSQDPSGSWGSDTQYF.

The genes are TRBV7-9 and TRBJ2-6; a possible D gene is TRBD1 (5 bases). Trimming removed 5 bases at V and 0 bases at J, with 14 bases between. The length of the CDR3 is 17 residues. Germline CDR1 SEHNR, CDR2 FQNEAQ (reference sequence). CDR3 region: CASSKRTSSSGANVLTF. For the CDR3, the DNA is TGTGCCAGCAGCAAACGGACAAGTAGCTCTGGGGCCAACGTCCTGACTTTC.

This clone was found a few times. The rearrangement uses TRBV2 and TRBJ1-2; no clear D gene. This CDR3 comprises 13 residues. V was shortened by 2 bases and J by 2 bases, with 6 bases between the two germline ends. CDR1 SNHLY and CDR2 FYNNEI come from the germline V gene. The CDR3: CASSERQNYGYTF. CDR3 DNA sequence: TGTGCCAGCAGTGAACGGCAAAACTATGGCTACACCTTC.

In the case of this clone: This specimen includes other DNA sequences encoding the same CDR3. The chain links TRBV6-5 to TRBJ1-5, with D uncertain. Germline values: CDR1 MNHEY, CDR2 SVGAGI. V was clipped by 4 bases and J by 4 bases, with 8 bases between them. This CDR3 contains 13 residues. Here the CDR3 DNA reads TGTGCCAGCAGTTCCCAGGAGAATCAGCCCCAGCATTTT. Translating it yields CASSSQENQPQHF.

The chain is built from TRBV5-1 and TRBJ2-2; 14 bases are shared with TRBD2. Germline CDR1 reads SGHRS; CDR2 reads YFSETQ. The trim removed 4 bases at V and 3 bases at J, leaving 5 bases unmatched. This CDR3 comprises 17 residues. CDR3 protein: CASSTTSGRAHTGELFF. In DNA form, the CDR3 reads TGCGCCAGCAGCACGACTAGCGGGAGGGCCCACACCGGGGAGCTGTTTTTT.

The sample holds a few counts of this clone. The J gene is TRBJ1-1, the V gene TRBV28, with 9 bases identical to TRBD1. Unmatched junction bases numbered 8, after V lost 6 bases and J lost 3 bases. The CDR3 is made up of 15 amino acids. CDR1 and CDR2 (germline): MDHEN, SYDVKM. The CDR3 region has the DNA TGTGCCAGCAGATCCTGGACAGGGGACCACACTGAAGCTTTCTTT. Its translation is CASRSWTGDHTEAFF.

This clone was found once. V gene TRBV6-1 combines with J gene TRBJ1-2; D is possibly TRBD1 (6 bases). The germline V and J ends were trimmed by 6 bases and 10 bases, with 24 bases remaining between them. Per the germline V gene, CDR1 is MNHNS and CDR2 is SASEGT. This CDR3 has 15 residues. CDR3 amino acids: CASSPGVGGPSVYTF. As DNA, the CDR3 is TGTGCCAGCAGCCCCGGGGTAGGGGGGCCTTCTGTCTACACCTTC.

The chain uses TRBV25-1 and TRBJ1-5, with 9 bases identical to TRBD1. V trimming: 4 bases; J trimming: 16 bases; junction bases outside the gene matches: 5. The CDR3 runs to 11 residues. Germline V CDR1 and CDR2: MGHDK, SYGVNS. CDR3 sequence reads: CASSAGQGYHF. CDR3 DNA sequence: TGTGCCAGCAGTGCGGGACAGGGATATCATTTT.

J is TRBJ2-1 and V is TRBV30, with D possibly being TRBD1 (6 bases). The V gene's germline CDR1 is GTSNPN and CDR2 SVGIG (reference sequence). The CDR3 loop spans 13 amino acids. Trimming left V 4 bases short and J 3 bases short, with 10 bases between. CDR3 DNA sequence: TGTGCCTGGACCAAGGGGGACTACAATGAGCAGTTCTTC. Translation gives CAWTKGDYNEQFF.